The text below deals with one TCR beta chain. The antigen remains unidentified. Possible read error: a much larger clone is one base away. Naive CD8 T cells were picked out by sorting for CD8+CD4-CCR7+CD45RA+. Losses at the gene ends were 7 bases for V and 10 bases for J; bases not matched to a gene: 23. Germline CDR1 is MDHEN and CDR2 is SYDVKM. CDR3 size: 17 residues. TCRdb called the PCR reads again in MiXCR, with one record for every CDR3 protein. The sample consists of tens of thousands of distinct CDR3 sequences, 15% to 20% of them appearing once. This entry is derived from a study of molecular identifiers for immune sequencing clone quantification. Points from the study as a whole: Clones of above 20 RNA copies carried over 97% of effector molecules; in naive cells they carried under 1%.

The chain carries TRBV28 and TRBJ1-1, with TRBD1 matching 8 bases. Sequenced input: naive CD8+ T cells from blood, with Jurkat cell RNA spiked in. Subset: FACS-sorted CD8+CD4-CCR7+CD45RA+ naive T cells. The sequence came from a human donor in good health. Some libraries in this study had Jurkat cell RNA spiked in. The CDR3 reads CASTILPGDRTLNGAFF. Written as DNA, the CDR3 is TGTGCCAGCACCATCCTCCCCGGGGACAGGACTCTAAATGGAGCTTTCTTT.